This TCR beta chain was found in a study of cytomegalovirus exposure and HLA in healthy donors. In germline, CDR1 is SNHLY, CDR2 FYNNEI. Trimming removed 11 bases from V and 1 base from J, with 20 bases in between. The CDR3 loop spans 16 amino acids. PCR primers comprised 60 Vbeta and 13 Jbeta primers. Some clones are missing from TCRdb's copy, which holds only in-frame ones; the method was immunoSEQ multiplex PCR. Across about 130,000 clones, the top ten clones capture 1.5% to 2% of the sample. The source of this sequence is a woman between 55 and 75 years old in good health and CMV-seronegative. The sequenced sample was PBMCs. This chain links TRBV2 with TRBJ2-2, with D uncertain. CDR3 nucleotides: TGTGCCTCACCCCCCCTCGGCGGAGAGAACACCGGGGAGCTGTTTTTT. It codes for CASPPLGGENTGELFF.